This passage covers 7 T cell receptor beta chains from one sample sequenced in a study of OX40 agonist ivuxolimab in advanced cancers. Repertoires were generated with immunoSEQ multiplex PCR, while TCRdb's copy carries only in-frame clones and drops some. The table has 58,000 or so clones, about 83% seen once. The sample in question was CD4+ or CD8+ T cells sorted from blood, obtained in a trial of the OX40 agonist ivuxolimab. Source of these receptors: an adult with an advanced solid tumor such as melanoma, head and neck, liver or kidney cancer.

The chain carries TRBV10-1 and TRBJ2-5; possibly TRBD1 or TRBD2 for D (5 bases each). Gene TRBJ2-7 matches the end of the DNA better, so the J call may be wrong. Germline loops: CDR1 WNHNN, CDR2 SYGVQD (reference sequence). This CDR3 comprises 12 residues. CDR3 coding DNA: TGCGCCATCAGGGACCAGACCTACGAGCAGTACTTC. This codes for CAIRDQTYEQYF.

The J gene is TRBJ1-1, the V gene TRBV11-3; D gene unclear. Per germline, CDR1 SGHNT and CDR2 YENEEA. CDR3 length: 13 residues. V was pared by 5 bases and J by 6 bases, with 13 bases between. CDR3 residues: CASSEISASEAFF. Here the CDR3 DNA reads TGTGCCAGCAGCGAGATATCGGCTTCTGAAGCTTTCTTT.

The chain combines TRBV4-1 with TRBJ2-1; D uncertain. CDR1 and CDR2 from the germline V gene are MGHRA and YSYEKL. The ends were cut back, 0 bases at V and 3 bases at J, with 9 bases in the middle. The CDR3 length is 15 residues. The CDR3 reads CASSQDMGNYNEQFF. DNA for the CDR3: TGCGCCAGCAGCCAAGATATGGGTAACTACAATGAGCAGTTCTTC.

The gene calls are TRBV6-1 and TRBJ1-3; 8 nucleotides match TRBD1. CDR3 size: 15 residues. Germline trimming cut 6 bases from V and 2 bases from J; bases unmatched to any gene: 6. Germline V CDR1 and CDR2: MNHNS, SASEGT. This CDR3 is CASREQGGAGNTIYF. The CDR3, as DNA: TGTGCCAGCAGAGAACAGGGGGGGGCTGGAAACACCATATATTTT.

The chain employs TRBV10-1 and TRBJ2-7; possibly TRBD1 for D (6 bases). This CDR3 is 16 amino acids long. Germline V gives CDR1 WNHNN, CDR2 SYGVQD (reference sequence). Trimming took off 3 bases at V and 3 bases at J, with 18 bases between the two ends. CDR3 in amino acids: CASSDHRTVPLYEQYF. For the CDR3, the DNA is TGCGCCAGCAGTGACCACCGGACAGTCCCCCTCTACGAGCAGTACTTC.

In its sample, this clone was seen a few times. CDR3 loop: CASSLIQGRDSPLHF. The CDR3 nucleotides read TGTGCCAGCAGCTTAATCCAGGGTAGAGATTCACCCCTCCACTTT. This rearrangement joins TRBV7-9 to TRBJ1-6; D might be TRBD1 (5 bases). This CDR3 has 15 amino acids. Germline assignment: CDR1 SEHNR and CDR2 FQNEAQ (reference sequence). V was pared by 2 bases and J by 8 bases, with 13 bases between.

The J gene is TRBJ1-6, the V gene TRBV28, with TRBD1 identical over 8 bases. With V trimmed by 6 bases and J by 11 bases, 12 bases remained unmatched. CDR1 and CDR2 (germline): MDHEN, SYDVKM. The CDR3 is 15 amino acids. CDR3 protein: CASSGQTGGRPPLHF. The DNA of the CDR3 is TGTGCCAGCAGCGGACAAACAGGGGGGAGACCACCCCTCCACTTT.